The sequence of this T cell receptor beta chain was determined in a study of tumor-infiltrating lymphocytes in primary liver carcinoma. Study-wide findings and caveats: Appearing in all five tumor regions was true of only about 8-25% of top clones. The top-250-clone fraction was significantly higher in tumors than in blood (p = 0.039).

The CDR3 totals 13 residues. Germline values: CDR1 SGHAT, CDR2 FQDESV (reference sequence). A constant-region primer primed TCR beta cDNA synthesis from 400 to 550 ng of total RNA. A slightly modified ARM-PCR protocol with three nested multiplex PCR rounds produced these TCR beta libraries. A C-beta reverse primer and TRBV1-TRBV30 forward primers served in each of the first two PCR rounds, at 10 cycles apiece. TCRdb processed the multiplex PCR reads anew with MiXCR; each CDR3 protein has one entry. The data hold tens of thousands of distinct CDR3 sequences, with more than 60% observed a single time. Unsorted bulk tissue (roughly 19-30 mg) underwent RNA and DNA co-extraction. The patients lived with chronic HBV infection and had not yet received any treatment. Every tumor yielded five separate sampled regions. A word on this clonotype: The target antigen is unknown. At one of its ends the junction is not consistent with the germline gene, which may arise from a read error.

The sequencing sample was made of liver tumor tissue from sampling region 4. Subset meaning: tumor region T4, right-lateral pole. The sequence was obtained from a man aged 40-49 years with primary liver carcinoma and hepatitis B virus infection. This sequence joins TRBV11-1 and TRBJ2-3, with D perhaps matching TRBD1 (5 bases). This CDR3 reads CANPWLGQDTQYF. Here the CDR3 DNA reads TGTGCCAACCCGTGGCTGGGGCAGGATACGCAATATTTT.